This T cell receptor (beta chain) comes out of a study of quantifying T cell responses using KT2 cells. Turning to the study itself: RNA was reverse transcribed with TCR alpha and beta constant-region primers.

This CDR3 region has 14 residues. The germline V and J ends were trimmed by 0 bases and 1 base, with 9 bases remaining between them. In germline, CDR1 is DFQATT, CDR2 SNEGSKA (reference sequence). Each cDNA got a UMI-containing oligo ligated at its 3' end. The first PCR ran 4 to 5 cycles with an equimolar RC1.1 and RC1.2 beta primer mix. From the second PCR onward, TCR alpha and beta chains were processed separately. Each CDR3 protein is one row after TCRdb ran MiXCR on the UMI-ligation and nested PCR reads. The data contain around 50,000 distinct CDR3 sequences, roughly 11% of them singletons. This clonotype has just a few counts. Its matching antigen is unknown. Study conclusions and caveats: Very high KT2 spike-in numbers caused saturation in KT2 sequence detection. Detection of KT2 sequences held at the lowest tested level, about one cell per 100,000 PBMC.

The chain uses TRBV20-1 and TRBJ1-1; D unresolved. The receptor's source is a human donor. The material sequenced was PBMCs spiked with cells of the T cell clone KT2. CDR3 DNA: TGCAGTGCTAGAGATGCCGGCCCGAACACTGAAGCTTTCTTT. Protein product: CSARDAGPNTEAFF.